One sample yielded the 15 T cell receptor beta chains listed below, sequenced in a study of blood T cell repertoires in COVID-19. Data came from immunoSEQ multiplex PCR; TCRdb stores just in-frame clones and leaves some out. This sample carries 80,000 to 100,000 clones, 82% of them seen once, and the ten largest clones take 9.5% to 13%. Sequencing was performed on peripheral blood. The receptors were sampled from a man between 65 and 85 years old with active or convalescent COVID-19.

V gene TRBV7-3 combines with J gene TRBJ2-5, with 9 bases aligning to TRBD1. With V trimmed by 0 bases and J by 1 base, 3 bases remained unmatched. The CDR3 is made up of 16 amino acids. The germline CDR1 and CDR2 sequences are SGHTA and FQGTGA. The CDR3 spells CASSLTGTGSQETQYF. In DNA, the CDR3 is TGTGCCAGCAGCTTAACGGGGACAGGGTCCCAAGAGACCCAGTACTTC.

The table lists this clone with a few counts. The chain links TRBV24-1 to TRBJ1-5; a possible D gene is TRBD1 (6 bases). V was trimmed by 3 bases and J by 4 bases, leaving 9 bases between them. The CDR3 extends over 14 amino acids. From germline, CDR1 is KGHDR and CDR2 SFDVKD. CDR3 coding DNA: TGTGCCACCAGTGATGGGACAACAAATCAGCCCCAGCATTTT. The encoded protein is CATSDGTTNQPQHF.

Concerning this clone itself: At the DNA level, this CDR3 is encoded by other sequences in the same sample as well. V is TRBV18 and J is TRBJ2-7; the D gene is possibly TRBD2 (5 bases). This CDR3 contains 12 residues. The ends were cut back, 3 bases at V and 7 bases at J, with 10 bases in the middle. Germline CDR1 KGHSH, CDR2 LQKENI. CDR3 sequence: CASSPATREQYF. In nucleotides, the CDR3 is TGTGCCAGCTCACCCGCTACTAGGGAGCAGTACTTC.

This clone was observed a handful of times. This sequence joins TRBV28 and TRBJ2-7; 7 bases line up with TRBD1. The CDR3 sequence is 14 residues long. V was clipped by 6 bases and J by 2 bases; unmatched bases: 7. Germline CDR1 and CDR2: MDHEN and SYDVKM. CDR3 in DNA: TGTGCCAGCAGCCGGGACAGTCCAGCCTACGAGCAGTACTTC. Protein product: CASSRDSPAYEQYF.

CDR3 amino acids: CASSQDWGVHWPYEQYF. The CDR3 region has the DNA TGTGCCAGCAGCCAAGATTGGGGGGTCCACTGGCCCTACGAGCAGTACTTC. The chain is built from TRBV3-1 (or the pseudogene TRBV3-2) and TRBJ2-7, with a tentative D call TRBD2 (6 bases). Looked up from germline, CDR1 is LGHDT and CDR2 is YNNKEL (reference sequence). The length of the CDR3 is 17 residues. V was cut by 0 bases and J by 2 bases, with 17 bases left in between.

The chain joins TRBV24-1 to TRBJ1-5; unclear D gene. V dropped 12 bases and J dropped 0 bases, with 20 bases sitting between them. This CDR3 has 16 residues. The V gene's germline CDR1 is KGHDR and CDR2 SFDVKD. Written as DNA, the CDR3 is TGTGCCGCCTTTCGGGGTCCAAGGTATAGCAATCAGCCCCAGCATTTT. It is translated as CAAFRGPRYSNQPQHF.

J is TRBJ2-7 and V is TRBV4-1; possibly TRBD2 for D (6 bases). The CDR3 spans 13 residues. Germline CDR1 and CDR2: MGHRA and YSYEKL. V lost 0 bases and J lost 4, with 7 bases in between. Here the CDR3 DNA reads TGCGCCAGCAGCCAAGATGGGGGGTACGAGCAGTACTTC. Translating it yields CASSQDGGYEQYF.

The J gene is TRBJ2-3, the V gene TRBV9; the match to TRBD2 covers 8 bases. Germline V gives CDR1 SGDLS, CDR2 YYNGEE. The CDR3 covers 14 residues. The V gene end was trimmed by 0 bases and the J gene end by 5 bases; junction bases not matched to a gene: 2. Written as DNA, the CDR3 is TGTGCCAGCAGCGTAGGAGGGACTAGAGATACGCAGTATTTT. Its translation is CASSVGGTRDTQYF.

The J gene is TRBJ2-2, the V gene TRBV3-1 (or the pseudogene TRBV3-2); D might be TRBD1 (5 bases). The CDR3 is 16 amino acids. CDR1 and CDR2 (germline): LGHDT, YNNKEL (reference sequence). V lost 4 bases, J lost 0 bases, and 12 bases lay in between. The CDR3 spells CASSLGPGSNTGELFF. The CDR3 bases are TGTGCCAGCAGCCTAGGGCCAGGGTCGAACACCGGGGAGCTGTTTTTT.

The V call is TRBV11-2, the J call TRBJ2-2; 8 bases agree with TRBD2. The CDR3 length is 15 residues. V was pared by 5 bases and J by 3 bases, with 5 bases of the junction left unmatched. Germline assignment: CDR1 SGHAT and CDR2 FQNNGV. CDR3 sequence: CASSPTSGYTGELFF. CDR3 nucleotides: TGTGCCAGCAGCCCAACTAGCGGCTACACCGGGGAGCTGTTTTTT.

This clone was detected a few times. The chain has TRBV6-1 and TRBJ1-5; D might be TRBD1 (6 bases). CDR1 and CDR2 (germline): MNHNS, SASEGT. V was shortened by 1 base and J by 6 bases, with 16 bases between the two germline ends. This CDR3 region has 16 residues. The CDR3 DNA is TGTGCCAGCAGTGAAGTACGGCAGGGGTTGAGTCAGCCCCAGCATTTT. This codes for CASSEVRQGLSQPQHF.

This clone has more than one count but fewer than ten. This sequence joins TRBV5-1 and TRBJ1-2, with D tentatively TRBD1 (6 bases). This CDR3 comprises 13 residues. Germline lookup yields CDR1 SGHRS and CDR2 YFSETQ. V shed 0 bases and J shed 3 bases, with 6 bases lying between them. The CDR3 loop is CASSLGQDYGYTF. CDR3 in DNA: TGCGCCAGCAGCTTGGGACAGGACTATGGCTACACCTTC.

Comments on this clone: At the DNA level, this CDR3 is encoded by other sequences in the same sample as well. The genes are TRBV9 and TRBJ2-3; no clear D gene. Germline V lookup: CDR1 SGDLS, CDR2 YYNGEE. V lost 1 base to trimming and J lost 0 bases, with 3 bases between them. This CDR3 comprises 13 residues. The CDR3 sequence is CASSVSSTDTQYF. The CDR3 DNA follows: TGTGCCAGCAGCGTAAGCAGCACAGATACGCAGTATTTT. Full variable domain (rest looked up from reference TRBV9 and TRBJ2-3): DSGVTQTPKHLITATGQRVTLRCSPRSGDLSVYWYQQSLDQGLQFLIQYYNGEERAKGNILERFSAQQFPDLHSELNLSSLELGDSALYFCASSVSSTDTQYFGPGTRLTVL.

This chain uses TRBV6-5 with TRBJ1-6; 7 nucleotides line up with TRBD1. From germline, CDR1 is MNHEY and CDR2 SVGAGI. The V and J ends lost 9 bases and 7 bases, in that order; junction bases with no gene match: 9. This CDR3 comprises 14 residues. CDR3 region: CASDPGQRNSPLHF. The CDR3 DNA reads as TGTGCCAGTGATCCGGGACAGCGGAATTCACCCCTCCACTTT.

The chain links TRBV7-9 to TRBJ2-3, with D perhaps TRBD2 (6 bases). This CDR3 region has 16 residues. Germline CDR1 reads SEHNR; CDR2 reads FQNEAQ (reference sequence). The V and J ends lost 3 bases and 3 bases respectively, with 16 bases between them. This CDR3 is CASSFIVGGSTDTQYF. The CDR3 nucleotides read TGTGCCAGCAGCTTTATAGTGGGGGGTAGTACAGATACGCAGTATTTT. Together with reference TRBV7-9 and TRBJ2-3, the CDR3 gives the full variable domain: DTGVSQNPRHKITKRGQNVTFRCDPISEHNRLYWYRQTLGQGPEFLTYFQNEAQLEKSRLLSDRFSAERPKGSFSTLEIQRTEQGDSAMYLCASSFIVGGSTDTQYFGPGTRLTVL.